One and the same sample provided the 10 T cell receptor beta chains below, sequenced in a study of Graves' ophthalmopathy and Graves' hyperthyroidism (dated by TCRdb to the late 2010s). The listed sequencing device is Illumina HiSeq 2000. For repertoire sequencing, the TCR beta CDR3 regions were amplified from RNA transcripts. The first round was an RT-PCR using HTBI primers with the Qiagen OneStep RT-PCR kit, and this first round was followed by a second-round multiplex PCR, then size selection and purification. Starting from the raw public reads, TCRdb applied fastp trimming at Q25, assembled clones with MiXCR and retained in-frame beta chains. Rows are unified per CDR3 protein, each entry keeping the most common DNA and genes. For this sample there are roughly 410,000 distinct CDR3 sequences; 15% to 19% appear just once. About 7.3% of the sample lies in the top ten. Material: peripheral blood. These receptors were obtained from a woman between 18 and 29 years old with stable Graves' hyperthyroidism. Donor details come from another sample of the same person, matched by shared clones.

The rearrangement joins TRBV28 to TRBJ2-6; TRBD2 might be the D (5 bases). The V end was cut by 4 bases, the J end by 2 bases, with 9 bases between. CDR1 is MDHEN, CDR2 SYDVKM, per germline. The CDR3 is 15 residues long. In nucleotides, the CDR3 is TGTGCCAGCAGTTCCCGGGGTACTGGGGCCAACGTCCTGACTTTC. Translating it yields CASSSRGTGANVLTF.

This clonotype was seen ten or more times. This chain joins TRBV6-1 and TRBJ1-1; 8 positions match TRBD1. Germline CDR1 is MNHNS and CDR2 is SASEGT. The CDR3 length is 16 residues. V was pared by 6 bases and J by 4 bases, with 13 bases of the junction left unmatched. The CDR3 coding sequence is TGTGCCAGCAGCGACAGGACAGGGACTCTCTCCACTGAAGCTTTCTTT. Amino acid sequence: CASSDRTGTLSTEAFF.

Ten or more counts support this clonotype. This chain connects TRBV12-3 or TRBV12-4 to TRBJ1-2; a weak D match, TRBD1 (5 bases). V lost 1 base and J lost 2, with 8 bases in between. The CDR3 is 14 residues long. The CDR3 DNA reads TGTGCCAGCAGTTTAGGGCCAGGGAACTATGGCTACACCTTC. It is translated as CASSLGPGNYGYTF.

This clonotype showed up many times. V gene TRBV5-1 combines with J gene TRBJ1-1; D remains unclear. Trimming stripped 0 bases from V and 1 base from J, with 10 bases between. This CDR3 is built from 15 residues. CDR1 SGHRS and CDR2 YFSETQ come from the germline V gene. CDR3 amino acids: CASSLAVTGNTEAFF. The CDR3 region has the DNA TGCGCCAGCAGCTTGGCCGTAACGGGGAACACTGAAGCTTTCTTT.

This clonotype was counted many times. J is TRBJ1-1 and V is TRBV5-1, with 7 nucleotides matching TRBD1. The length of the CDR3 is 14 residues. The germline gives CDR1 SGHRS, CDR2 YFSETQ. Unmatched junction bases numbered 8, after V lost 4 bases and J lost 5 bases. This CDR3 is CASSPTGARTEAFF. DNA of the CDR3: TGCGCCAGCAGCCCCACAGGGGCGAGGACTGAAGCTTTCTTT.

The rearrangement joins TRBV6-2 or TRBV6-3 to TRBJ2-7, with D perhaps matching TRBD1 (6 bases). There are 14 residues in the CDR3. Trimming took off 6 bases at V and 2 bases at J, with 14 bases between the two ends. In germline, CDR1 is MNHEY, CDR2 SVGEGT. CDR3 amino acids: CASSDRDMAYEQYF. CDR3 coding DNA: TGTGCCAGCAGCGACCGGGACATGGCCTACGAGCAGTACTTC.

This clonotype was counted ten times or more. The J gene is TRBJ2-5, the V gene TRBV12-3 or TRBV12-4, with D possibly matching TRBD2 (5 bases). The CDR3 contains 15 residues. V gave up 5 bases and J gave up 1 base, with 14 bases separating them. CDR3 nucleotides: TGTGCCAGCAGTCCCCAGCGGTTGTTCCAAGAGACCCAGTACTTC. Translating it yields CASSPQRLFQETQYF.

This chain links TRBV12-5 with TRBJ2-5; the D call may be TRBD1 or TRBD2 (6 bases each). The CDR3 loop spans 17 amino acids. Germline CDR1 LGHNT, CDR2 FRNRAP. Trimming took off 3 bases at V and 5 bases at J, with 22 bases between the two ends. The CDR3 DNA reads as TGTGCTAGTGGTTTTTTGTCGGGGGCGACAACCGGGGAGACCCAGTACTTC. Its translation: CASGFLSGATTGETQYF.

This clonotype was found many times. This chain's CDR3 is CASGEPGWNTEAFF. Written as DNA, the CDR3 is TGCGCCAGCGGCGAACCGGGATGGAACACTGAAGCTTTCTTT. The V call is TRBV5-1, the J call TRBJ1-1, with unresolved D. In germline, CDR1 is SGHRS, CDR2 YFSETQ. This CDR3 has 14 residues. The germline V and J ends were trimmed by 7 bases and 1 base, with 14 bases remaining between them.

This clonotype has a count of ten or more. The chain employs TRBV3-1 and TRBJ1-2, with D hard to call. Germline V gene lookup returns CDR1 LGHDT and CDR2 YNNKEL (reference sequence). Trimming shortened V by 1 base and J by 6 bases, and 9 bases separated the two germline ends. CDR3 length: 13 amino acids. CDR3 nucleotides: TGTGCCAGCAGCCAAGTATCTGCAGATGGCTACACCTTC. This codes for CASSQVSADGYTF.